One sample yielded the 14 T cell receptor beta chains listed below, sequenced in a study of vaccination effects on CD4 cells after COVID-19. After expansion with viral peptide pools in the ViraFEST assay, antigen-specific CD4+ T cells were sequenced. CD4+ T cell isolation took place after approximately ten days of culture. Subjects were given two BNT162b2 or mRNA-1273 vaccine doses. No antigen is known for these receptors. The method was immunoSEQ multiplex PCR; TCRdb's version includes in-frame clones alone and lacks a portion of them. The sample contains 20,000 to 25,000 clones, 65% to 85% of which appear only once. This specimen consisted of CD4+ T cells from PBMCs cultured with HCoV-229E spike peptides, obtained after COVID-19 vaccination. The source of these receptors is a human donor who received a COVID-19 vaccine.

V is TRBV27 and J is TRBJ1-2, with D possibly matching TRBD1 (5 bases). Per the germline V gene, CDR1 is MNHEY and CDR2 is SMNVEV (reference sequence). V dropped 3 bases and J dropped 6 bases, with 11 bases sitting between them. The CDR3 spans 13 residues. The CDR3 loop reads CASSFAGSDGYTF. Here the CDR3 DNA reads TGTGCCAGCAGTTTCGCAGGGAGCGATGGCTACACCTTC.

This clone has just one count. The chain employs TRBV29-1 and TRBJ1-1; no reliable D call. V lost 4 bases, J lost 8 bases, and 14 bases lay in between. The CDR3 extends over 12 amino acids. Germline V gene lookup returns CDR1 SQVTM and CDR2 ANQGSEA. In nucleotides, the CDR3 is TGCAGCGTTGGGCCAGGACGGCAAGAAGCTTTCTTT. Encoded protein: CSVGPGRQEAFF.

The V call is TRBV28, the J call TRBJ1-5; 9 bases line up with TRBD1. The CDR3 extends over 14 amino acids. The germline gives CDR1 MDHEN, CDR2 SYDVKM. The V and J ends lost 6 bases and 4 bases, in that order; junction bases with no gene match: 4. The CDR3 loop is CASRSGQGNQPQHF. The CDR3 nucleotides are TGTGCCAGCAGATCGGGACAGGGTAATCAGCCCCAGCATTTT.

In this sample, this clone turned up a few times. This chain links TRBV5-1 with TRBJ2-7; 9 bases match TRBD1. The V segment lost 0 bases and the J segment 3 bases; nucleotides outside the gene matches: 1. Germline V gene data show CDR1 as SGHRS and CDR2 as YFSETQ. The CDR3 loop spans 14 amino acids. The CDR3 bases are TGCGCCAGCAGCTTGGGACAGGGGGTCTACGAGCAGTACTTC. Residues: CASSLGQGVYEQYF.

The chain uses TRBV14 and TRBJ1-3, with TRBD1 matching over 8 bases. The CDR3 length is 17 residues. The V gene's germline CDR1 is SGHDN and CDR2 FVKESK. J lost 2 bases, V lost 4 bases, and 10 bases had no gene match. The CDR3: CASSRYHIQGAGNTIYF. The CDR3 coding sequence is TGTGCCAGCAGCCGCTACCACATACAGGGGGCTGGAAACACCATATATTTT.

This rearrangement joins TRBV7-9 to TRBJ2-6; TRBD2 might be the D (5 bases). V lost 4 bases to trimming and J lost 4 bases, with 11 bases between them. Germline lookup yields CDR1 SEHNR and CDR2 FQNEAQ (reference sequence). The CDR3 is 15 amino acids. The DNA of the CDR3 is TGTGCCAGCAGCTCATATTCGGGGGGGGCCAACGTCCTGACTTTC. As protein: CASSSYSGGANVLTF.

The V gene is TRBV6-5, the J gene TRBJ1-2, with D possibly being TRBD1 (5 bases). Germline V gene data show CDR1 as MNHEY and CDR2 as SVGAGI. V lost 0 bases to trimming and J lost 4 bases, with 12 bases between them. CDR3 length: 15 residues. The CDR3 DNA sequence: TGTGCCAGCAGTTACTCGGCGGGGGGGGGCTATGGCTACACCTTC. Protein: CASSYSAGGGYGYTF.

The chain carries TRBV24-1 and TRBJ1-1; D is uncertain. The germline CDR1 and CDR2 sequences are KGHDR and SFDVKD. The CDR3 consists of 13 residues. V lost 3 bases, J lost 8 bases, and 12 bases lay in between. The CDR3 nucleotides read TGTGCCACCAGTGATCCATTCACACCCGAAGCTTTCTTT. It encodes CATSDPFTPEAFF.

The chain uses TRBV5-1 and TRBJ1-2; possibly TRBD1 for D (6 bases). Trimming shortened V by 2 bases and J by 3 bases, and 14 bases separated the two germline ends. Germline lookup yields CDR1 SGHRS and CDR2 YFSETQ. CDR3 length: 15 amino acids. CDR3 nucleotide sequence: TGCGCCAGCAGCTTTCAGACAGGACAGCACTATGGCTACACCTTC. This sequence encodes CASSFQTGQHYGYTF.

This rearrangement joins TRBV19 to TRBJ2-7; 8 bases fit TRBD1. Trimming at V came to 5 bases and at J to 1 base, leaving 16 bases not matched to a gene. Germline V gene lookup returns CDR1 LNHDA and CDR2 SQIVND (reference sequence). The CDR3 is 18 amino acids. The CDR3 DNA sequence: TGTGCCAGTAGTTCACCACCTATAACAGGGGGTTCGTCCTACGAGCAGTACTTC. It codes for CASSSPPITGGSSYEQYF.

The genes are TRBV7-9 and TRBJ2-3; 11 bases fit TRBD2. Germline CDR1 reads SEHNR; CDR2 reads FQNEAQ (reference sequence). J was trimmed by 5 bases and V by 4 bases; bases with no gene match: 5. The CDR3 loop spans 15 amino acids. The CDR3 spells CASSSIAGGRDTQYF. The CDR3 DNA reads TGTGCCAGCAGCTCTATAGCGGGGGGGCGAGATACGCAGTATTTT.

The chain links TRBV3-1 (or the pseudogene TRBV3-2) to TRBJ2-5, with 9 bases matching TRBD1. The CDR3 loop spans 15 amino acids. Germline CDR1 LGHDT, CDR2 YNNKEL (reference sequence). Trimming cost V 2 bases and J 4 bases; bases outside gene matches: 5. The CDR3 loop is CASSQNPGQGETQYF. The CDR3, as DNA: TGTGCCAGCAGCCAAAACCCGGGACAGGGAGAGACCCAGTACTTC.

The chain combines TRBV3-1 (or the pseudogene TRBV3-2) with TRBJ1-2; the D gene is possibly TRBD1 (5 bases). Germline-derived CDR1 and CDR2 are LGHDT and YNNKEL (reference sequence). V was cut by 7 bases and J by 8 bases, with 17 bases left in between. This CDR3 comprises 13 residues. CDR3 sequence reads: CASTSTWDEGYTF. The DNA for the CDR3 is TGTGCCAGCACCTCAACTTGGGACGAGGGCTACACCTTC.

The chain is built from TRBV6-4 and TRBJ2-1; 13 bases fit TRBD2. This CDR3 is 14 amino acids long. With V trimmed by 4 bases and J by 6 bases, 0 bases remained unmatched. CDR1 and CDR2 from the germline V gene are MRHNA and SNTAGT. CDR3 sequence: CASSGTSGSNEQFF. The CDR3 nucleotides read TGTGCCAGCAGTGGGACTAGCGGGAGCAATGAGCAGTTCTTC.